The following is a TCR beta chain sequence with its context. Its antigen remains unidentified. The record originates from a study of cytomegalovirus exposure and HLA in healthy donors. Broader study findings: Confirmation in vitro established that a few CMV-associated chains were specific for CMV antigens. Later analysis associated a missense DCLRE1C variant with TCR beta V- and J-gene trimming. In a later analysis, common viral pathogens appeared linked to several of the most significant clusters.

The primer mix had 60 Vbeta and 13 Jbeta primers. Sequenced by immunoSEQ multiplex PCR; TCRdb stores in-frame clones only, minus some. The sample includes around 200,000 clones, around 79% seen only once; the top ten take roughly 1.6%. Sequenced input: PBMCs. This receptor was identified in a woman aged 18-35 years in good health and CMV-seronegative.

CDR3 in amino acids: CASSFAQGGADTQYF. As DNA, the CDR3 is TGTGCCAGCAGCTTTGCCCAGGGTGGGGCAGATACGCAGTATTTT. This rearrangement joins TRBV11-2 to TRBJ2-3, with a tentative D call TRBD1 (5 bases). Germline lookup yields CDR1 SGHAT and CDR2 FQNNGV. The CDR3 is made up of 15 amino acids. V shed 3 bases and J shed 4 bases, with 14 bases lying between them.